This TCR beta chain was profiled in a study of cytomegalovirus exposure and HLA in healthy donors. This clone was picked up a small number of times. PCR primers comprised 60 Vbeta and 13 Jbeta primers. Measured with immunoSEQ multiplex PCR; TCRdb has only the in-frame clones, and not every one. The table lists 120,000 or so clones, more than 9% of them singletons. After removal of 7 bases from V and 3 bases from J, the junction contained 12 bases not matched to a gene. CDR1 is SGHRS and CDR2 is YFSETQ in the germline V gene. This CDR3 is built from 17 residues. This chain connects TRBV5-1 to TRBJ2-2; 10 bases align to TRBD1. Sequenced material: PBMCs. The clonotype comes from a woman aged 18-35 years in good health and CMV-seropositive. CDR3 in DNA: TGCGCCAGCTCCCTGTCCGGGACAGGGGCGTACACCGGGGAGCTGTTTTTT. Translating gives CASSLSGTGAYTGELFF.